Listed below are T cell receptor beta chains from one sample, sequenced in a study of control samples from healthy donors and cancer patients. Here immunoSEQ multiplex PCR was the method, and the copy in TCRdb shows in-frame clones only, minus some. Altogether 100,000 or so clones are present, 80% to 90% being singletons, with the ten largest covering approximately 8.3%. Sequences were obtained from blood. These receptors originate from a man aged 25 to 40 in good health. Each CDR3 is given with its conserved first and last residue.

length,J,V,CDR3
16,TRBJ2-1,TRBV9,CASSVRLADLYNEQFF
11,TRBJ1-1,TRBV27,CASRTGREAFF
13,TRBJ2-1,TRBV6-5,CASSYSRDSEQFF
15,TRBJ1-6,TRBV6-2/TRBV6-3,CASSDPGQLNSPLHF
15,TRBJ2-1,TRBV18,CASSRNPVGGNEQFF
14,TRBJ1-2,TRBV6-5,CASRGVSLRYDYTF
14,TRBJ2-7,TRBV4-3,CASSPGRGPYEQYF
16,TRBJ2-7,TRBV10-2,CASGKDTGDPVYEQYF
13,TRBJ1-5,TRBV7-2,CASSRNRDQPQHF
14,TRBJ1-6,TRBV6-5,CASSLGTGNSPLHF
14,TRBJ2-2,TRBV5-4,CASHRRENTGELFF
16,TRBJ1-2,TRBV6-2/TRBV6-3,CASSHLSRKGTQNNTF
16,TRBJ2-6,TRBV6-2/TRBV6-3,CASSYSGGSGANVLTF
17,TRBJ2-3,TRBV11-2,CASSLVGTVGDADTQYF
14,TRBJ1-5,TRBV18,CASSRQDSNQPQHF
14,TRBJ2-4,TRBV6-5,CASSIRTGAGIQYF
18,TRBJ2-6,TRBV19,CASGQGRGLVSGANVLTF
13,TRBJ1-4,TRBV5-1,CASSLVGTPHYFF
16,TRBJ1-5,TRBV4-3,CASSQLGGQGNQPQHF
11,TRBJ1-2,TRBV20-1,CSAPPRAGYTF
13,TRBJ1-1,TRBV12-3/TRBV12-4,CASSSHGGPGAFF
17,TRBJ2-7,TRBV7-2,CASSQAPGSLLTYEQYF
16,TRBJ2-1,TRBV24-1,CATSDFGEGVGNEQFF
14,TRBJ1-3,TRBV10-3,CAISGSGRGNTIYF
13,TRBJ2-2,TRBV7-2,CASSLLPPGELFF
15,TRBJ2-1,TRBV29-1,CSVEGGRGWSDEQFF
13,TRBJ1-1,TRBV15,CATSRDRYGEAFF
12,TRBJ1-2,TRBV4-1,CASSQDGHGYTF
16,TRBJ2-5,TRBV3-1/TRBV3-2,CASSQELAGGRETQYF